These T cell receptor beta chains were read from a single sample in a study of blood T cell repertoires in COVID-19. Generated by immunoSEQ multiplex PCR, the TCRdb table keeps only in-frame clones and is missing some. The data show around 200,000 clones, around 87% seen once. Material: peripheral blood. Receptors originate from a man aged 55 to 70 who had recovered from COVID-19. CDR3s leave out the opening cysteine and the closing phenylalanine or tryptophan.

j_call v_call cdr3_aa
TRBJ2-4 TRBV20-1 SVPQGNIQY
TRBJ2-2 TRBV6-5 ASRQQGDTGELF
TRBJ1-2 TRBV2 ASSDNDREIYGYT
TRBJ1-2 TRBV5-1 ASSVTGYGYT
TRBJ1-1 TRBV6-5 ASSSRATEAF
TRBJ1-1 TRBV10-2 ASRPGTEAF
TRBJ1-2 TRBV9 ASVRQGNYGYT
TRBJ1-1 TRBV10-1 ASSAQGVKGAF
TRBJ2-1 TRBV10-1 ASSEGTSAGNEQF
TRBJ1-2 TRBV29-1 SVEGLTEANYGYT
TRBJ2-7 TRBV11-2 ASGVGQTSYEQY
TRBJ2-3 TRBV7-8 ASSLRQGGTQY
TRBJ1-5 TRBV30 AWSGTGDQPQH
TRBJ2-5 TRBV3-1/TRBV3-2 ASSQGRGGPEVTQY
TRBJ2-7 TRBV2 ASSARRTYEQY
TRBJ1-1 TRBV19 ASRPGQGGEAF
TRBJ2-1 TRBV12-2 ASRLGPGHRDYNEQF
TRBJ2-5 TRBV7-9 ASSFTVETQY
TRBJ2-1 TRBV6-1 ASSEEGGRWNEQF
TRBJ1-2 TRBV5-1 ASSLGSASTLDGYT
TRBJ2-1 TRBV10-3 AISEASGEYNEQF
TRBJ1-2 TRBV9 ASSPSGGTFYGYT
TRBJ2-1 TRBV7-2 ASSFLGPGNEQF
TRBJ1-2 TRBV19 ASSMVQIYGYT
TRBJ1-4 TRBV5-1 ASSLDSTNEKLF
TRBJ1-3 TRBV7-3 ASSLTGGTGNTIY
TRBJ1-2 TRBV6-5 ASSPARGPGYGYT
TRBJ1-2 TRBV18 ASSVSPGSDYGYT
TRBJ2-3 TRBV18 ASSPLAGGITSTDTQY
TRBJ2-7 TRBV18 ASSQTETYEQY
TRBJ1-2 TRBV25-1 ASSLGLNYGYT
TRBJ1-2 TRBV6-5 ASWDSLNYGYT
TRBJ1-3 TRBV7-3 ASSLAGGNTIY
TRBJ1-1 TRBV5-1 ASSVQGVGQGSSTEAF
TRBJ2-2 TRBV19 ASAQGNVDTGELF
TRBJ1-5 TRBV28 ASSSIKGAPGQPQH
TRBJ2-3 TRBV6-5 ASSYSGQSSTDTQY
TRBJ1-4 TRBV3-1/TRBV3-2 ASSPRRGPVF
TRBJ2-7 TRBV5-1 ASSTSPAGTALSYEQY
TRBJ1-1 TRBV7-9 ASSLGQVGTEAF
TRBJ1-2 TRBV10-3 AISEGQAGYGYT
TRBJ2-3 TRBV2 ATTQGAGDTQY
TRBJ2-5 TRBV27 ASRTRPGTMIGTQY
TRBJ2-1 TRBV6-5 ASGGASSYNEQF
TRBJ1-2 TRBV3-1/TRBV3-2 ASSRSSYGYT
TRBJ1-1 TRBV15 ATSRENRVSTEAF